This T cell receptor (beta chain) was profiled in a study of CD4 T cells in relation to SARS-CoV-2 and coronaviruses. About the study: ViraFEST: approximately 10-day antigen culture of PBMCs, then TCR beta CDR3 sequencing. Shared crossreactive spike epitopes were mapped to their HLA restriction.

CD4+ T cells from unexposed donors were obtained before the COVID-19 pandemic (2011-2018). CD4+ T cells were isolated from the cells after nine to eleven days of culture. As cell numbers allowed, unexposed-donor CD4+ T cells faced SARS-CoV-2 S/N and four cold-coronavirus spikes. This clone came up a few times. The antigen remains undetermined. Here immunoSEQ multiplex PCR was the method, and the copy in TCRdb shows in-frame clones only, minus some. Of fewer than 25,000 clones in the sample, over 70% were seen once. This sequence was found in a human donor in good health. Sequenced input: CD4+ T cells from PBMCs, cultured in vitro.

The CDR3 DNA is TGCGCCAGCAGAGGATACAGCGGGAGAGGCCACGAGCAGTACTTC. Protein: CASRGYSGRGHEQYF. The chain links TRBV10-2 to TRBJ2-7; 8 nucleotides agree with TRBD2. This CDR3 has 15 residues. V shed 6 bases, J shed 5 bases, and the junction held 12 bases outside the gene matches. The germline V gene encodes CDR1 WSHSY and CDR2 SAAADI.